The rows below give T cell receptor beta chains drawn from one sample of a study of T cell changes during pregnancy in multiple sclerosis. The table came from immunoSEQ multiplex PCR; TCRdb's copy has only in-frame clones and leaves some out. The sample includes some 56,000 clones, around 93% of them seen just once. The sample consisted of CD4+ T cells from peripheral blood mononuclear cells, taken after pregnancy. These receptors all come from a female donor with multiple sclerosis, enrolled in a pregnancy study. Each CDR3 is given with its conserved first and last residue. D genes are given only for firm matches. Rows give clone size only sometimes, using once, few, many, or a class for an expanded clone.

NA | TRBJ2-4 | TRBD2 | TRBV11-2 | CASSPRGGADIQYF | TGTGCCAGCAGCCCGCGGGGGGGCGCGGACATTCAGTACTTC
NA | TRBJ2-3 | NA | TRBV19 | CASSRLGATDTQYF | TGTGCCAGTAGTAGGTTGGGGGCCACAGATACGCAGTATTTT
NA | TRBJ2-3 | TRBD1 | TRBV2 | CASSADRATDTQYF | TGTGCCAGCAGCGCGGACAGGGCGACAGATACGCAGTATTTT
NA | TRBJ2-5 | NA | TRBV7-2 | CASSKRTRRTAQETQYF | TGTGCCAGCAGCAAGAGAACCCGTAGGACAGCACAAGAGACCCAGTACTTC
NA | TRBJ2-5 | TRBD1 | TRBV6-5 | CASGTGRETQYF | TGTGCCTCGGGGACAGGGAGGGAGACCCAGTACTTC
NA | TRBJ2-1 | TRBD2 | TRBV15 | CATSKPAAGGYNEQFF | TGTGCCACCAGCAAACCGGCGGCGGGGGGGTACAATGAGCAGTTCTTC
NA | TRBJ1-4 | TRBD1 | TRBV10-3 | CAISEQPGTGAGEKLFF | TGTGCCATCAGTGAGCAACCCGGGACAGGGGCTGGTGAAAAACTGTTTTTT
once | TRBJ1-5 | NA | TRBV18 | CASSPGENRNQPQHF | TGTGCCAGCTCACCGGGTGAGAACAGGAATCAGCCCCAGCATTTT
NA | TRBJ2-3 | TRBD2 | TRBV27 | CASSFTSGGFTDTQYF | TGTGCCAGCAGTTTTACCAGCGGGGGATTCACAGATACGCAGTATTTT
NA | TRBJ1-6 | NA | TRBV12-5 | CASSTSSYNSPLHF | TGTGCTAGTTCAACCAGCTCCTATAATTCACCCCTCCACTTT
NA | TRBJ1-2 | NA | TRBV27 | CASASDFGGAQNYGYTF | TGTGCCAGCGCCAGCGACTTCGGAGGGGCGCAGAACTATGGCTACACCTTC
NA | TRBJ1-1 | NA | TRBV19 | CASSIRVSGTRWTEAFF | TGTGCCAGTAGTATACGAGTCTCAGGGACAAGATGGACTGAAGCTTTCTTT
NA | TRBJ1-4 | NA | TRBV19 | CASSPGGEKLFF | TGTGCCAGTAGTCCCGGAGGGGAAAAACTGTTTTTT
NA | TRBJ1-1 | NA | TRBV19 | CASNIQGSNTEAFF | TGTGCCAGTAACATACAGGGATCGAACACTGAAGCTTTCTTT
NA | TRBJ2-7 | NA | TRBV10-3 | CAISRQTEQYF | TGTGCCATCAGCCGACAGACTGAGCAGTACTTC
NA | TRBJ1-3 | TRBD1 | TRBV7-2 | CASSSNVQGPSSGNTIYF | TGTGCCAGCAGTTCGAATGTACAGGGGCCTAGCTCTGGAAACACCATATATTTT
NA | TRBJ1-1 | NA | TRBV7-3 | CASSLQGGGTEAFF | TGTGCCAGCAGCCTTCAGGGAGGGGGCACTGAAGCTTTCTTT
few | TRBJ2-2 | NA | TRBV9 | CASAVGAQDGELFF | TGTGCCAGTGCAGTAGGGGCGCAAGACGGGGAGCTGTTTTTT
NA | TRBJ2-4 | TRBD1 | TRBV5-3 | CARISGTGGAKNIQYF | TGTGCCAGAATAAGTGGGACAGGGGGTGCCAAAAACATTCAGTACTTC
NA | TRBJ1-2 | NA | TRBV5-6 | CASSLGPGSRYGYTF | TGTGCCAGCAGCTTGGGCCCGGGGAGCCGCTATGGCTACACCTTC
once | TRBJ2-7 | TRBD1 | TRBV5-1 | CASSLGGQVSSYEQYF | TGCGCCAGCAGCTTGGGGGGACAGGTCAGCTCCTACGAGCAGTACTTC
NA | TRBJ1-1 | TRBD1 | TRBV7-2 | CASSPGTGSTRTLNTEAFF | TGTGCCAGCAGCCCCGGGACAGGATCGACTAGAACTCTGAACACTGAAGCTTTCTTT
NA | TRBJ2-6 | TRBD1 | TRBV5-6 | CASSLVGQGSFGANVLTF | TGTGCCAGCAGCTTGGTGGGACAGGGTTCTTTTGGGGCCAACGTCCTGACTTTC
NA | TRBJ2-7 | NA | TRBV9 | CASSVDGRLYEQYF | TGTGCCAGCAGCGTTGATGGCAGACTCTACGAGCAGTACTTC
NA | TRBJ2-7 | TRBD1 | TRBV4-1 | CASSQVPGGVPAYEQYF | TGCGCCAGCAGCCAAGTTCCAGGGGGCGTTCCGGCCTACGAGCAGTACTTC
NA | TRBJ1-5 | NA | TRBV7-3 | CASSLGVAEASQPQHF | TGTGCCAGCAGCTTGGGCGTGGCCGAGGCTAGCCAGCCCCAGCATTTT
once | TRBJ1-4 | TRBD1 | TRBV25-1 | CASSEHRGQAEKLFF | TGTGCCAGCAGTGAGCACAGGGGGCAGGCGGAAAAACTGTTTTTT
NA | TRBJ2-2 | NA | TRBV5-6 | CASSFRPGGTGELFF | TGTGCCAGCAGCTTTCGCCCGGGCGGGACCGGGGAGCTGTTTTTT
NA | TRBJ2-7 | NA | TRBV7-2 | CASSSQGTSYEQYF | TGTGCCAGCAGCTCACAGGGAACGTCCTACGAGCAGTACTTC
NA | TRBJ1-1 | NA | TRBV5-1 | CASSPSSVVTEAFF | TGCGCCAGCAGCCCCTCGAGCGTAGTCACTGAAGCTTTCTTT
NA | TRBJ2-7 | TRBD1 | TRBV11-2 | CASSLGDRDREQYF | TGTGCCAGCAGCTTAGGGGACAGGGATAGAGAGCAGTACTTC
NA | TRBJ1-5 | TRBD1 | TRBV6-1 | CASSAGQGNYQPQHF | TGTGCCAGCAGCGCGGGACAGGGGAATTATCAGCCCCAGCATTTT
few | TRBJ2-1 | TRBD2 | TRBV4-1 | CASNREGWNEQFF | TGCGCCAGCAATCGGGAGGGATGGAATGAGCAGTTCTTC
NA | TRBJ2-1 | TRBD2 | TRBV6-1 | CASSELAGGREQFF | TGTGCCAGCAGTGAACTAGCGGGGGGGCGTGAGCAGTTCTTC
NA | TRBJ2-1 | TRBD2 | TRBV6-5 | CASSYSRGDHNEQFF | TGTGCCAGCAGTTACTCGCGGGGGGATCACAATGAGCAGTTCTTC
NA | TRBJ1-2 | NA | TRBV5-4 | CASGRGTKANYGYTF | TGTGCCAGCGGACGAGGGACAAAAGCTAACTATGGCTACACCTTC
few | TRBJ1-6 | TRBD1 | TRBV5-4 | CASSPPTGDNSPLHF | TGTGCCAGCAGCCCCCCCACAGGGGATAATTCACCCCTCCACTTT
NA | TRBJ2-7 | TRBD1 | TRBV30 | CAWDRGRTYEQYF | TGTGCCTGGGACAGGGGGCGAACCTACGAGCAGTACTTC